Below are 9 T cell receptor beta chains sequenced from a single sample in a study of blood T cell repertoires in COVID-19. The table came from immunoSEQ multiplex PCR; TCRdb's copy has only in-frame clones and leaves some out. The repertoire holds roughly 190,000 clones, with approximately 90% as singletons. Sequences were obtained from peripheral blood. All receptors derive from a man younger than 40 with acute or convalescent COVID-19.

The genes are TRBV30 and TRBJ1-1, with unresolved D. The germline CDR1 and CDR2 sequences are GTSNPN and SVGIG (reference sequence). Trimming took 4 bases from V and 1 from J, leaving 7 bases between them. The length of the CDR3 is 12 residues. The CDR3: CAWTRGNTEAFF. DNA of the CDR3: TGTGCCTGGACACGGGGGAACACTGAAGCTTTCTTT.

This chain connects TRBV27 to TRBJ1-4, with D possibly matching TRBD1 (5 bases). The CDR3 sequence is 15 residues long. V lost 5 bases and J 6 bases, leaving 16 bases between the germline ends. Germline V lookup: CDR1 MNHEY, CDR2 SMNVEV (reference sequence). The chain's CDR3 is CASSTQRGGYEKLFF. The CDR3, as DNA: TGTGCCAGCAGTACCCAAAGGGGTGGGTATGAAAAACTGTTTTTT.

This chain connects TRBV5-1 to TRBJ1-2; D unresolved. V lost 5 bases and J lost 2, with 16 bases in between. The length of the CDR3 is 15 residues. Germline V CDR1 and CDR2: SGHRS, YFSETQ. The CDR3 protein is CASRPPYRPNYGYTF. CDR3 sequence (DNA): TGCGCCAGCAGGCCTCCCTACCGCCCGAACTATGGCTACACCTTC.

The J gene is TRBJ2-4, the V gene TRBV14; a possible D gene is TRBD1 (6 bases). The CDR3 consists of 18 residues. V lost 1 base, J lost 1 base, and 17 bases lay in between. Germline CDR1 is SGHDN and CDR2 is FVKESK. The CDR3 sequence is CASSQGQGNPLAKNIQYF. CDR3 coding DNA: TGTGCCAGCAGCCAAGGGCAGGGGAATCCCCTGGCCAAAAACATTCAGTACTTC.

CDR3: CASSWAPSGGNEQFF. DNA for the CDR3: TGTGCCAGCAGCTGGGCCCCTAGCGGAGGGAATGAGCAGTTCTTC. The chain combines TRBV6-5 with TRBJ2-1, with TRBD2 matching 7 bases. V dropped 6 bases and J dropped 7; count of bases not matched to a gene: 12. The CDR3 is 15 amino acids. Germline loops: CDR1 MNHEY, CDR2 SVGAGI.

The chain combines TRBV29-1 with TRBJ1-2, with D hard to call. Germline lookup yields CDR1 SQVTM and CDR2 ANQGSEA. Trimming removed 7 bases at V and 1 base at J, with 13 bases between. CDR3 length equals 13 residues. The DNA of the CDR3 is TGCAGCGCCCTTTCCGACATTAACTATGGCTACACCTTC. Translating it yields CSALSDINYGYTF.

This chain uses TRBV28 with TRBJ2-7, with 14 bases aligning to TRBD2. The length of the CDR3 is 15 residues. Germline loops: CDR1 MDHEN, CDR2 SYDVKM. The junction had 1 base not matched to a gene; V was cut back by 4 bases and J by 2 bases. This CDR3 is CASSWGLAGAYEQYF. The CDR3 bases are TGTGCCAGCAGTTGGGGACTAGCGGGAGCCTACGAGCAGTACTTC. The full variable domain, with the rest looked up from reference TRBV28 and TRBJ2-7, is DVKVTQSSRYLVKRTGEKVFLECVQDMDHENMFWYRQDPGLGLRLIYFSYDVKMKEKGDIPEGYSVSREKKERFSLILESASTNQTSMYLCASSWGLAGAYEQYFGPGTRLTVT.

This rearrangement joins TRBV9 to TRBJ2-7, with 9 bases matching TRBD1. Losses at the gene ends were 5 bases for V and 3 bases for J; bases not matched to a gene: 12. This CDR3 spans 16 amino acids. The germline V gene encodes CDR1 SGDLS and CDR2 YYNGEE. The CDR3 DNA reads TGTGCCAGCAGTCTCGCCTCCGGGACAGGGATCTACGAGCAGTACTTC. This codes for CASSLASGTGIYEQYF. Filled out from reference TRBV9 and TRBJ2-7, the complete variable domain reads DSGVTQTPKHLITATGQRVTLRCSPRSGDLSVYWYQQSLDQGLQFLIQYYNGEERAKGNILERFSAQQFPDLHSELNLSSLELGDSALYFCASSLASGTGIYEQYFGPGTRLTVT.

V usage is TRBV2 and J usage is TRBJ1-5; 7 nucleotides agree with TRBD1. The CDR3 has 15 residues. Losses at the gene ends were 3 bases for V and 0 bases for J; bases not matched to a gene: 2. Germline values: CDR1 SNHLY, CDR2 FYNNEI. CDR3 nucleotide sequence: TGTGCCAGCAGTGACCAGGGGGGTAGCAATCAGCCCCAGCATTTT. Protein: CASSDQGGSNQPQHF.